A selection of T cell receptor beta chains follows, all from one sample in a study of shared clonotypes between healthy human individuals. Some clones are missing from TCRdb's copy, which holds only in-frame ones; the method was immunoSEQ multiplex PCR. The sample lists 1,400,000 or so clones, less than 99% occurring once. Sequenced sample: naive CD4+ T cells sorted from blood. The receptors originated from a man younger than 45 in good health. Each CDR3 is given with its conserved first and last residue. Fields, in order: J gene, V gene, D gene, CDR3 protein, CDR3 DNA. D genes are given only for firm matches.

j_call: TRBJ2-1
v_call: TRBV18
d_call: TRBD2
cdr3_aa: CASSPPLPSGDGDEQFF
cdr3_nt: TGTGCCAGCTCCCCCCCCCTCCCTAGCGGAGATGGGGACGAGCAGTTCTTC

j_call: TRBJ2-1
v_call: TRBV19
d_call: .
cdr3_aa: CASKASSLSYNEQFF
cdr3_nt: TGTGCCAGTAAGGCGTCTTCACTGTCCTACAATGAGCAGTTCTTC

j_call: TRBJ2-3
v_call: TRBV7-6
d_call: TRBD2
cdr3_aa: CASSLVLAGATDTQYF
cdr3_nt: TGTGCCAGCAGCCTAGTGCTAGCGGGGGCCACAGATACGCAGTATTTT

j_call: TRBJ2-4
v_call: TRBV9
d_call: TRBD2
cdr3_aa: CASSPQRDFKNIQYF
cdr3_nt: TGTGCCAGCAGCCCCCAGCGGGACTTTAAAAACATTCAGTACTTC

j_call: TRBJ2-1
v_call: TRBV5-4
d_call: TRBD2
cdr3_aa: CASSLVGLVANEQFF
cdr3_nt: TGTGCCAGCAGCTTGGTGGGACTAGTAGCTAATGAGCAGTTCTTC

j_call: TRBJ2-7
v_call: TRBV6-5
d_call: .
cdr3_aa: CASSYPGPEGEQYF
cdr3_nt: TGTGCCAGCAGTTACCCGGGCCCGGAGGGGGAGCAGTACTTC

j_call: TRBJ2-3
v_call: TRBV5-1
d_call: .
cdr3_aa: CASSLELVDTQYF
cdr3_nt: TGCGCCAGCAGCTTGGAATTAGTAGATACGCAGTATTTT

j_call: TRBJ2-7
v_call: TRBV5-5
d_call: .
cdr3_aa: CASSQGGLSGYEQYF
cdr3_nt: TGTGCCAGCAGCCAGGGGGGCCTGTCGGGCTACGAGCAGTACTTC

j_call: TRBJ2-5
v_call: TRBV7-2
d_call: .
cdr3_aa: CASSSQLGTQYF
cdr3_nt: TGTGCCAGCAGCTCGCAGTTGGGGACCCAGTACTTC

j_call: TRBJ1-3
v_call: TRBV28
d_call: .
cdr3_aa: CASGPLVQGLGGNTIYF
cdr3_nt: TGTGCCAGCGGCCCCCTAGTACAGGGTTTAGGTGGAAACACCATATATTTT

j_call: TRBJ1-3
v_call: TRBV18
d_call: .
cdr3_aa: CASSPRQAPGNTIYF
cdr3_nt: TGTGCCAGCTCACCAAGACAGGCTCCTGGAAACACCATATATTTT

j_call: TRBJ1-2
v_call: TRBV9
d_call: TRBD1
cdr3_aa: CASSGPSPGQGNYGYTF
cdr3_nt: TGTGCCAGCAGCGGTCCCTCCCCGGGACAGGGGAACTATGGCTACACCTTC

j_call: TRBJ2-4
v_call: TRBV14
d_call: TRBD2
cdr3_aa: CASSQSTSRVEAKNIQYF
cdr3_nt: TGTGCCAGCAGCCAATCGACTAGCAGAGTGGAAGCCAAAAACATTCAGTACTTC

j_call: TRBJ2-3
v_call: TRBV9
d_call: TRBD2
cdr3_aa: CASSVVRRGDTDTQYF
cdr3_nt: TGTGCCAGCAGCGTAGTTCGTCGGGGGGACACAGATACGCAGTATTTT

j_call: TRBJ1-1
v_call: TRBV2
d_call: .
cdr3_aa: CASSPYRNTEAFF
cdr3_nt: TGTGCCAGCAGCCCCTACAGGAACACTGAAGCTTTCTTT

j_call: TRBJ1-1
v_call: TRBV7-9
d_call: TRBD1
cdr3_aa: CASSFFTGANMNTEAFF
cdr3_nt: TGTGCCAGCAGCTTTTTTACAGGGGCGAACATGAACACTGAAGCTTTCTTT

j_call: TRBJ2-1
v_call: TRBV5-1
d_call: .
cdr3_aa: CASSKRRGHNEQFF
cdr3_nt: TGCGCCAGCAGCAAACGAAGGGGCCACAATGAGCAGTTCTTC

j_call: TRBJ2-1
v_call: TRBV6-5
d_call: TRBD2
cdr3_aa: CASSRSGTTYNEQFF
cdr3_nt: TGTGCCAGCAGTCGTAGCGGGACAACTTACAATGAGCAGTTCTTC

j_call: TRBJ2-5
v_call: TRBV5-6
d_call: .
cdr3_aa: CASSRGTVQETQYF
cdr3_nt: TGTGCCAGCAGCCGTGGGACGGTACAAGAGACCCAGTACTTC

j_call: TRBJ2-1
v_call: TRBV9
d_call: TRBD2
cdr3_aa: CASSVGRENEQFF
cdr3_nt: TGTGCCAGCAGCGTTGGGAGGGAGAATGAGCAGTTCTTC

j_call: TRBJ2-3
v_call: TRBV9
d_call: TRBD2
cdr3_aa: CASSVEGLTSGNTDTQYF
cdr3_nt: TGTGCCAGCAGCGTAGAAGGGCTGACTAGCGGGAACACAGATACGCAGTATTTT

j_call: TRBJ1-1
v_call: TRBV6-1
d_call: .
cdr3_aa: CASSGWGTEAFF
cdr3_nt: TGTGCCAGCAGTGGGTGGGGCACTGAAGCTTTCTTT

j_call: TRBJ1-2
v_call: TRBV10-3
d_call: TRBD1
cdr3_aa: CAISPATGNYGYTF
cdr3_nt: TGTGCCATCAGCCCCGCGACAGGGAACTATGGCTACACCTTC

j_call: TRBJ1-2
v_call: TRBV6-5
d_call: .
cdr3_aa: CASSPRRGPHGYTF
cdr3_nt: TGTGCCAGCAGTCCCCGAAGGGGCCCTCATGGCTACACCTTC

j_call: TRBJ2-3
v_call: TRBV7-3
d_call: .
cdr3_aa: CASSPIRLDTQYF
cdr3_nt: TGTGCCAGCAGCCCTATTCGTTTAGATACGCAGTATTTT

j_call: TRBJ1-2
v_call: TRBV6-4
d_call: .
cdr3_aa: CASSDRDPSYGYTF
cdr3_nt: TGTGCCAGCAGTGATCGGGATCCGTCGTATGGCTACACCTTC